The next 4 T cell receptor beta chains were all read from a single sample in a study of blood T cell repertoires in COVID-19. Some clones are missing from TCRdb's copy, which holds only in-frame ones; the method was immunoSEQ multiplex PCR. The sample carries fewer than 250,000 clones, around four fifths recorded once. What was sequenced was peripheral blood. Receptor source: a man in his forties or fifties with active or convalescent COVID-19.

The chain employs TRBV19 and TRBJ1-1, with 10 bases that match TRBD1. CDR1 LNHDA and CDR2 SQIVND come from the germline V gene (reference sequence). This CDR3 comprises 16 residues. The V segment lost 4 bases and the J segment 3 bases; nucleotides outside the gene matches: 8. This chain's CDR3 is CASSKIGQGEDTEAFF. Written as DNA, the CDR3 is TGTGCCAGTAGTAAGATCGGACAGGGGGAGGACACTGAAGCTTTCTTT. The variable domain in full, with the rest retrieved from reference TRBV19 and TRBJ1-1, is DGGITQSPKYLFRKEGQNVTLSCEQNLNHDAMYWYRQDPGQGLRLIYYSQIVNDFQKGDIAEGYSVSREKKESFPLTVTSAQKNPTAFYLCASSKIGQGEDTEAFFGQGTRLTVV.

The J gene is TRBJ2-3, the V gene TRBV19; 7 bases agree with TRBD1. Germline V gives CDR1 LNHDA, CDR2 SQIVND (reference sequence). Trimming at V came to 6 bases and at J to 6 bases, leaving 15 bases not matched to a gene. The CDR3 runs to 16 residues. CDR3 nucleotide sequence: TGTGCCAGTAGCCTATTGACAGGGTATGGTATCGATACGCAGTATTTT. Protein: CASSLLTGYGIDTQYF.

The chain carries TRBV9 and TRBJ1-2; 7 nucleotides align to TRBD1. There are 16 residues in the CDR3. Germline V gene sequence: CDR1 SGDLS, CDR2 YYNGEE. The V segment lost 4 bases and the J segment 2 bases; nucleotides outside the gene matches: 11. The CDR3 loop reads CASSTHEPRGNYGYTF. The CDR3 nucleotides are TGTGCCAGCAGCACTCACGAGCCCAGGGGGAACTATGGCTACACCTTC.

The V and J genes are TRBV27 and TRBJ1-3; D is unclear. Trimming removed 5 bases from V and 4 bases from J, with 9 bases in between. CDR3 length equals 13 residues. Germline V lookup: CDR1 MNHEY, CDR2 SMNVEV (reference sequence). In DNA form, the CDR3 reads TGTGCCAGCAGTCCCCGAGGGGGAAACACCATATATTTT. Encoded protein: CASSPRGGNTIYF.